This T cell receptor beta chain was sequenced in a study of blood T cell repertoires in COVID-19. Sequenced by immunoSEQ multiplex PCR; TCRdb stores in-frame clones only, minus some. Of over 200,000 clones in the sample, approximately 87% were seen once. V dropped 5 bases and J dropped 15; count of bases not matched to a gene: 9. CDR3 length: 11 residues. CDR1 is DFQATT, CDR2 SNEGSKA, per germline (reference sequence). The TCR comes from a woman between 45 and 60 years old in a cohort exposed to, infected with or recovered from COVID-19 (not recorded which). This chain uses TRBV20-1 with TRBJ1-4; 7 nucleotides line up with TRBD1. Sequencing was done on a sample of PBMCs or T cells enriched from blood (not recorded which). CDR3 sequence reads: CSASQGQGLFF. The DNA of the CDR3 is TGCAGTGCTTCACAGGGGCAGGGTTTGTTTTTT.